These 18 T cell receptor beta chains were sequenced from one sample in a study of blood T cell repertoires in COVID-19. Sequenced by immunoSEQ multiplex PCR; TCRdb stores in-frame clones only, minus some. The data hold about 120,000 clones, with about 70% observed a single time. The sample consisted of peripheral blood. The receptors here all came from a man in his fifties or sixties with acute or convalescent COVID-19.

This chain links TRBV3-1 (or the pseudogene TRBV3-2) with TRBJ2-7; TRBD2 might be the D (5 bases). Germline assignment: CDR1 LGHDT and CDR2 YNNKEL (reference sequence). The CDR3 covers 12 residues. Trimming removed 4 bases from V and 5 bases from J, with 9 bases in between. CDR3 sequence: CASSLTGNEQYF. CDR3 bases: TGTGCCAGCAGCCTAACGGGAAACGAGCAGTACTTC.

The chain uses TRBV4-1 and TRBJ2-2; TRBD2 matches at 8 bases. The CDR3 loop spans 15 amino acids. V dropped 3 bases and J dropped 3; count of bases not matched to a gene: 3. The germline V gene has CDR1 MGHRA and CDR2 YSYEKL. CDR3 loop: CASSQGLGDTGELFF. DNA of the CDR3: TGCGCCAGCAGCCAGGGACTAGGTGACACCGGGGAGCTGTTTTTT.

This chain joins TRBV24-1 and TRBJ1-5; no reliable D call. Germline CDR1 and CDR2: KGHDR and SFDVKD. This CDR3 comprises 14 residues. Trimming stripped 1 base from V and 4 bases from J, with 7 bases between. CDR3 DNA sequence: TGTGCCACCAGTGATTTTCGCGCAAATCAGCCCCAGCATTTT. Translated, it gives CATSDFRANQPQHF.

On this clone: A much larger clone differs from this one at a single base, so this may be a read error. CDR3 sequence: CTSSWDSLTDTQYF. CDR3 nucleotides: TGTACCAGCAGTTGGGACAGCCTCACAGATACGCAGTATTTT. The chain joins TRBV6-5 to TRBJ2-3; 7 bases line up with TRBD1. The germline gives CDR1 MNHEY, CDR2 SVGAGI. CDR3 length: 14 residues.

The rearrangement links TRBV5-1 to TRBJ2-7; 8 bases are shared with TRBD1. CDR1 and CDR2 from the germline V gene are SGHRS and YFSETQ. This CDR3 spans 16 amino acids. V lost 4 bases to trimming and J lost 0 bases; unmatched junction nucleotides: 9. This chain's CDR3 is CASSAMGQVVSYEQYF. The DNA of the CDR3 is TGCGCCAGCAGCGCAATGGGACAGGTTGTCTCCTACGAGCAGTACTTC.

The rearrangement links TRBV9 to TRBJ1-1, with D unresolved. This CDR3 has 13 residues. Trimming took 4 bases from V and 0 from J, leaving 7 bases between them. Looked up from germline, CDR1 is SGDLS and CDR2 is YYNGEE. Written as DNA, the CDR3 is TGTGCCAGCAGCCTGCGGCTGAACACTGAAGCTTTCTTT. The encoded protein is CASSLRLNTEAFF.

This chain connects TRBV6-2 or TRBV6-3 to TRBJ1-4; the D is unclear. The CDR3 covers 14 residues. Deletions cut 2 bases from V and 0 bases from J, with 4 bases between. Germline V gene lookup returns CDR1 MNHEY and CDR2 SVGEGT. As DNA, the CDR3 is TGTGCCAGCAGTTACCTTGCAACTAATGAAAAACTGTTTTTT. Residues: CASSYLATNEKLFF.

The rearrangement uses TRBV3-1 (or the pseudogene TRBV3-2) and TRBJ1-3, with D maybe TRBD1 (6 bases). The V end was cut by 3 bases, the J end by 4 bases, with 16 bases between. This CDR3 has 16 amino acids. Germline V gives CDR1 LGHDT, CDR2 YNNKEL (reference sequence). The DNA of the CDR3 is TGTGCCAGCAGCCAGAGGCCTAACAGGGCCGGAAACACCATATATTTT. It yields the protein CASSQRPNRAGNTIYF.

This chain links TRBV5-1 with TRBJ2-1; perhaps TRBD2 as D (6 bases). The V end lost 0 bases, the J end lost 10 bases, and 11 bases lay between the germline ends. Germline CDR1 and CDR2: SGHRS and YFSETQ. CDR3 size: 13 residues. CDR3 sequence reads: CASSLAGAGEQFF. CDR3 nucleotides: TGCGCCAGCAGCTTGGCGGGAGCTGGGGAGCAGTTCTTC.

This clone appeared once. This chain joins TRBV5-1 and TRBJ1-1, with D tentatively TRBD1 (5 bases). Trimming cost V 5 bases and J 0 bases, with 20 bases left between them. The CDR3 length is 17 residues. Germline V gene lookup returns CDR1 SGHRS and CDR2 YFSETQ. CDR3 in amino acids: CASRRTGSVSLNTEAFF. The CDR3, as DNA: TGCGCCAGCAGACGAACAGGCTCCGTATCCTTGAACACTGAAGCTTTCTTT.

With respect to this clone: A read error may account for a junction end that differs from germline. CDR3 DNA sequence: TGTGCCAGCACGAAGTTACAGGGGGCTCTGGTCTTC. Translation gives CASTKLQGALVF. The chain uses TRBV6-5 and TRBJ2-1; 9 bases map to TRBD1. Germline V gene data show CDR1 as MNHEY and CDR2 as SVGAGI. The CDR3 contains 12 residues.

This chain links TRBV6-5 with TRBJ2-7; 11 bases are shared with TRBD1. The V gene's germline CDR1 is MNHEY and CDR2 SVGAGI. This CDR3 is built from 14 residues. V lost 7 bases to trimming and J lost 2 bases; unmatched junction nucleotides: 4. The CDR3 sequence is CASTRDRGAYEQYF. For the CDR3, the DNA is TGTGCCAGCACCCGGGACAGGGGGGCCTACGAGCAGTACTTC.

This clone is medium-sized by share. V usage is TRBV7-3 and J usage is TRBJ1-1; no definite D call. Germline values: CDR1 SGHTA, CDR2 FQGTGA. V was cut by 7 bases and J by 5 bases, with 17 bases left in between. CDR3 size: 14 residues. CDR3 in DNA: TGTGCCAGCACTCTAAACCACGCGGGGACTGAAGCTTTCTTT. This sequence encodes CASTLNHAGTEAFF.

This rearrangement joins TRBV27 to TRBJ2-7; 10 nucleotides line up with TRBD1. The J segment lost 4 bases and the V segment lost 6 bases, leaving 9 bases of the junction unmatched. CDR1 MNHEY and CDR2 SMNVEV come from the germline V gene (reference sequence). The CDR3 has 15 amino acids. The CDR3 DNA reads TGTGCCAGCAGGCACCGGACAGGGGGTGCTTACGAGCAGTACTTC. It yields the protein CASRHRTGGAYEQYF.

This sequence joins TRBV11-3 and TRBJ2-7; a possible D gene is TRBD2 (5 bases). V lost 2 bases, J lost 5 bases, and 22 bases lay in between. Germline CDR1 and CDR2: SGHNT and YENEEA. This CDR3 has 17 residues. CDR3 residues: CASSLNVGYPRADEQYF. The CDR3 DNA reads as TGTGCCAGCAGCTTAAATGTAGGCTATCCGAGGGCCGACGAGCAGTACTTC.

This chain links TRBV2 with TRBJ2-5; TRBD2 agrees at 7 bases. The CDR3 is 15 residues long. Trimming removed 6 bases from V and 1 base from J; junction bases left unmatched: 8. Looked up from germline, CDR1 is SNHLY and CDR2 is FYNNEI. In DNA, the CDR3 is TGTGCCAGCAGCGGGGAGCGGGGAGTCCAAGAGACCCAGTACTTC. As protein: CASSGERGVQETQYF.

This rearrangement joins TRBV9 to TRBJ2-7, with 10 bases that match TRBD1. This CDR3 is 14 amino acids long. V lost 4 bases, J lost 2 bases, and 3 bases stayed unmatched. The V gene's germline CDR1 is SGDLS and CDR2 YYNGEE. CDR3 DNA sequence: TGTGCCAGCAGCCGACAGGGGGCGCCCTACGAGCAGTACTTC. Its protein product is CASSRQGAPYEQYF.

V is TRBV5-4 and J is TRBJ2-7, with 11 bases that match TRBD1. The CDR3 sequence is 15 residues long. Germline trimming cut 4 bases from V and 2 bases from J; bases unmatched to any gene: 5. CDR1 SGHNT and CDR2 YYREEE come from the germline V gene (reference sequence). The CDR3 DNA sequence: TGTGCCAGCAGCCAGGGACAGGGGGGCACCTACGAGCAGTACTTC. It is translated as CASSQGQGGTYEQYF.